The source of this TCR beta chain is a study of blood T cells in healthy people across ages. Primed by a sample-barcoded 5' primer and a J-beta primer mix, a second PCR proceeded for about 6 to 12 cycles. In TCRdb, the 5' RACE reads were re-called with MiXCR into one record per CDR3 protein. The sample holds 450,000 to 700,000 distinct CDR3 sequences, approximately 25% seen once. In the case of this clonotype: What it binds is unknown.

Trimming removed 8 bases from V and 0 bases from J, with 10 bases in between. Germline values: CDR1 SGHVS, CDR2 FNYEAQ. The CDR3 has 14 amino acids. Study outcomes and limitations: In the absence of known donor CMV status, changes in expanded clonotypes were possibly confounded.

Each individual donor underwent a draw of ten milliliters of peripheral blood. The sequenced sample consisted of blood. This TCR derives from a woman aged 70 to 79 in good health. The chain combines TRBV7-6 with TRBJ1-4; D is perhaps TRBD1 (5 bases). In nucleotides, the CDR3 is TGTGCCAGCGGGGAAGGGGCAACTAATGAAAAACTGTTTTTT. Translated, it gives CASGEGATNEKLFF.